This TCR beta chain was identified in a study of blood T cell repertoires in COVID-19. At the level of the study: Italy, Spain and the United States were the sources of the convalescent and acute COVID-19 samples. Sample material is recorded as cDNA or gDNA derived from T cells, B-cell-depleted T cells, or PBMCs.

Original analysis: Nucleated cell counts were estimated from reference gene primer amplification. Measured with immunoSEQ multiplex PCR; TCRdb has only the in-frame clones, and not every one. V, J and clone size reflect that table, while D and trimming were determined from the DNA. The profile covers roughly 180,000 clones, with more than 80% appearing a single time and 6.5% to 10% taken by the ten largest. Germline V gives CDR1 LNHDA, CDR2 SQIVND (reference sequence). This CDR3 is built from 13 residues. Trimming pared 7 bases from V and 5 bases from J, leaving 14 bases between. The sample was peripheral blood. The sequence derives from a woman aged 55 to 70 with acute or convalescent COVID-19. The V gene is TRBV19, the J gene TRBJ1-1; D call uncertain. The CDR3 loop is CASMELIGTEAFF. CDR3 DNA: TGTGCCAGTATGGAGTTAATTGGGACTGAAGCTTTCTTT.